This TCR beta chain was sequenced during a study of T cells after yellow fever vaccination. The overall study: When fractions had low cell numbers, they were prepared with SMART-Seq v4 Ultra Low Input.

Worth noting for this clonotype: What it binds is not known.

Germline CDR1 is SEHNR and CDR2 is FQNEAQ (reference sequence). V lost 9 bases and J lost 3, with 11 bases in between. CDR3 length equals 12 residues. One entry per CDR3 protein, called by TCRdb with MiXCR from the 5' RACE reads. Of under 500,000 distinct CDR3 sequences in the sample, around 19% were seen once. Broader study findings: The CD4 compartment and the CD8 compartment contained a small share of clonotypes in common.

The sequence came from a man aged 18 to 35 who received the YFV17D yellow fever vaccine. J is TRBJ1-1 and V is TRBV7-9; D gene ambiguous. The input for sequencing was PBMCs, taken before the yellow fever booster vaccination. CDR3 protein: CASDKYDTEAFF. DNA of the CDR3: TGTGCCAGTGATAAATACGACACTGAAGCTTTCTTT.